The rows below give T cell receptor beta chains drawn from one sample of a study of cytomegalovirus exposure and HLA in healthy donors. The protocol was immunoSEQ multiplex PCR, while the TCRdb copy is restricted to in-frame clones and leaves out a portion. The sample includes around 150,000 clones, 70% to 90% seen only once; the top ten take more than 1.5%. The source material was PBMCs. All receptors come from a man in his forties in good health and CMV-seronegative. Both conserved end residues are part of each CDR3. The D gene is left open where the match is weak. Clone size is shown for a subset of rows, as once, few, many or a class of expanded clone.

clone size: .
D gene: .
J gene: TRBJ2-2
V gene: TRBV7-8
CDR3 protein: CASSLVSANTGELFF
CDR3 DNA: TGTGCCAGCAGCTTAGTCAGCGCCAACACCGGGGAGCTGTTTTTT

clone size: .
D gene: .
J gene: TRBJ1-1
V gene: TRBV19
CDR3 protein: CASSFSGAGTEAFF
CDR3 DNA: TGTGCCAGTAGTTTTTCAGGGGCAGGCACTGAAGCTTTCTTT

clone size: .
D gene: TRBD2
J gene: TRBJ2-3
V gene: TRBV5-6
CDR3 protein: CASSFLTLAGGPTDTQYF
CDR3 DNA: TGTGCCAGCAGCTTCCTCACACTAGCGGGGGGGCCTACAGATACGCAGTATTTT

clone size: .
D gene: TRBD1
J gene: TRBJ2-5
V gene: TRBV2
CDR3 protein: CASSRDRDETQYF
CDR3 DNA: TGTGCCAGCTCCCGCGACAGGGATGAGACCCAGTACTTC

clone size: .
D gene: TRBD1
J gene: TRBJ2-2
V gene: TRBV12-5
CDR3 protein: CASGFYTGGGTGELFF
CDR3 DNA: TGTGCTAGTGGTTTCTATACAGGGGGAGGAACCGGGGAGCTGTTTTTT

clone size: .
D gene: TRBD1
J gene: TRBJ1-2
V gene: TRBV6-5
CDR3 protein: CASSYTGTAVNGYTF
CDR3 DNA: TGTGCCAGCAGTTACACCGGGACAGCGGTTAATGGCTACACCTTC

clone size: .
D gene: TRBD1
J gene: TRBJ1-1
V gene: TRBV18
CDR3 protein: CASSPGQVRVNTEAFF
CDR3 DNA: TGTGCCAGCTCACCGGGACAGGTCAGGGTAAACACTGAAGCTTTCTTT

clone size: .
D gene: TRBD2
J gene: TRBJ2-3
V gene: TRBV7-2
CDR3 protein: CASSILAGVPDTQYF
CDR3 DNA: TGTGCCAGCAGCATACTAGCGGGAGTCCCAGATACGCAGTATTTT

clone size: .
D gene: TRBD1
J gene: TRBJ1-5
V gene: TRBV27
CDR3 protein: CASSDRGGNQPQHF
CDR3 DNA: TGTGCCAGCAGTGACAGGGGTGGCAATCAGCCCCAGCATTTT

clone size: once
D gene: .
J gene: TRBJ2-7
V gene: TRBV7-8
CDR3 protein: CASSPTRFHSYEQYF
CDR3 DNA: TGTGCCAGCAGCCCGACTAGGTTTCACTCCTACGAGCAGTACTTC

clone size: .
D gene: .
J gene: TRBJ2-1
V gene: TRBV2
CDR3 protein: CASKRNPYNEQFF
CDR3 DNA: TGTGCCAGCAAGAGGAACCCTTACAATGAGCAGTTCTTC

clone size: .
D gene: .
J gene: TRBJ2-5
V gene: TRBV4-2
CDR3 protein: CASSPYGATQETQYF
CDR3 DNA: TGTGCCAGCAGCCCGTACGGTGCTACCCAAGAGACCCAGTACTTC

clone size: .
D gene: TRBD1
J gene: TRBJ1-4
V gene: TRBV2
CDR3 protein: CASSADRLLPTNEKLFF
CDR3 DNA: TGTGCCAGCAGCGCGGACAGGCTACTACCAACTAATGAAAAACTGTTTTTT

clone size: .
D gene: .
J gene: TRBJ1-5
V gene: TRBV28
CDR3 protein: CASSSTYRDNQPQHF
CDR3 DNA: TGTGCCAGCAGCTCGACCTACAGGGACAATCAGCCCCAGCATTTT

clone size: .
D gene: .
J gene: TRBJ1-4
V gene: TRBV18
CDR3 protein: CASSRQAPNEKLFF
CDR3 DNA: TGTGCCAGCTCAAGACAGGCCCCTAATGAAAAACTGTTTTTT

clone size: few
D gene: TRBD1
J gene: TRBJ1-1
V gene: TRBV11-2
CDR3 protein: CASSLRNRGMNTEAFF
CDR3 DNA: TGTGCCAGCAGCTTGCGGAACAGGGGGATGAACACTGAAGCTTTCTTT

clone size: .
D gene: .
J gene: TRBJ1-5
V gene: TRBV19
CDR3 protein: CASSIEEGRAQHF
CDR3 DNA: TGTGCCAGTAGTATAGAAGAAGGGAGGGCCCAGCATTTT

clone size: .
D gene: .
J gene: TRBJ2-1
V gene: TRBV7-8
CDR3 protein: CASSLAWLDNEQFF
CDR3 DNA: TGTGCCAGCAGCTTAGCCTGGCTGGACAATGAGCAGTTCTTC

clone size: .
D gene: TRBD1
J gene: TRBJ2-2
V gene: TRBV9
CDR3 protein: CASSVDPAGGNTGELFF
CDR3 DNA: TGTGCCAGCAGCGTAGACCCGGCAGGGGGCAACACCGGGGAGCTGTTTTTT

clone size: few
D gene: TRBD2
J gene: TRBJ2-2
V gene: TRBV4-1
CDR3 protein: CASSRQPGGPNSGELFF
CDR3 DNA: TGCGCCAGCAGCCGCCAACCGGGGGGGCCTAATTCCGGGGAGCTGTTTTTT

clone size: .
D gene: .
J gene: TRBJ1-2
V gene: TRBV18
CDR3 protein: CASSPAGVEGYTF
CDR3 DNA: TGTGCCAGCTCACCAGCCGGGGTTGAAGGCTACACCTTC

clone size: .
D gene: .
J gene: TRBJ1-1
V gene: TRBV4-3
CDR3 protein: CASQTSRGGTTEAFF
CDR3 DNA: TGCGCCAGCCAAACTTCGAGGGGGGGCACAACTGAAGCTTTCTTT

clone size: .
D gene: .
J gene: TRBJ1-2
V gene: TRBV28
CDR3 protein: CASSHTGTNYGYTF
CDR3 DNA: TGTGCCAGCAGTCACACAGGTACTAACTATGGCTACACCTTC

clone size: .
D gene: .
J gene: TRBJ1-1
V gene: TRBV4-1
CDR3 protein: CASSQGDRLNTEAFF
CDR3 DNA: TGCGCCAGCAGCCAAGGAGACAGACTGAACACTGAAGCTTTCTTT

clone size: .
D gene: .
J gene: TRBJ1-2
V gene: TRBV4-1
CDR3 protein: CASSQGGGYTF
CDR3 DNA: TGCGCCAGCAGCCAGGGGGGGGGCTACACCTTC

clone size: .
D gene: .
J gene: TRBJ2-7
V gene: TRBV30
CDR3 protein: CAWSIRNYEQYF
CDR3 DNA: TGTGCCTGGAGTATCCGTAATTACGAGCAGTACTTC

clone size: .
D gene: .
J gene: TRBJ2-1
V gene: TRBV7-2
CDR3 protein: CASSSDWFLEQFF
CDR3 DNA: TGTGCCAGCAGCTCCGACTGGTTCCTTGAGCAGTTCTTC

clone size: once
D gene: .
J gene: TRBJ2-2
V gene: TRBV6-5
CDR3 protein: CASSYSNKNTGELFF
CDR3 DNA: TGTGCCAGCAGTTACTCGAACAAGAACACCGGGGAGCTGTTTTTT

clone size: .
D gene: .
J gene: TRBJ2-7
V gene: TRBV6-5
CDR3 protein: CASKLRRRDPYEQYF
CDR3 DNA: TGTGCCAGCAAATTGAGGAGGCGGGACCCCTACGAGCAGTACTTC

clone size: once
D gene: .
J gene: TRBJ1-2
V gene: TRBV27
CDR3 protein: CASRDRTIYGYTF
CDR3 DNA: TGTGCCAGCCGCGACAGGACAATCTATGGCTACACCTTC

clone size: .
D gene: .
J gene: TRBJ2-4
V gene: TRBV5-1
CDR3 protein: CASSHMDIQYF
CDR3 DNA: TGCGCCAGCAGCCACATGGACATTCAGTACTTC

clone size: .
D gene: TRBD2
J gene: TRBJ2-1
V gene: TRBV28
CDR3 protein: CASSLMGGRSNEQFF
CDR3 DNA: TGTGCCAGCAGTTTAATGGGCGGGAGGTCCAATGAGCAGTTCTTC

clone size: .
D gene: TRBD1
J gene: TRBJ2-7
V gene: TRBV7-9
CDR3 protein: CASSPGTGGFYEQYF
CDR3 DNA: TGTGCCAGCAGCCCCGGGACAGGGGGATTCTACGAGCAGTACTTC

clone size: .
D gene: TRBD2
J gene: TRBJ2-3
V gene: TRBV2
CDR3 protein: CASSDQRGLSDTQYF
CDR3 DNA: TGTGCCAGCAGTGACCAGCGGGGGCTATCCGATACGCAGTATTTT

clone size: .
D gene: .
J gene: TRBJ1-5
V gene: TRBV5-1
CDR3 protein: CASSLDRNQPQHF
CDR3 DNA: TGCGCCAGCAGCTTGGATAGAAATCAGCCCCAGCATTTT

clone size: once
D gene: .
J gene: TRBJ1-4
V gene: TRBV5-6
CDR3 protein: CASSLLSSGSTNEKLFF
CDR3 DNA: TGTGCCAGCAGCTTGTTGAGCTCAGGTTCAACTAATGAAAAACTGTTTTTT

clone size: .
D gene: .
J gene: TRBJ2-7
V gene: TRBV20-1
CDR3 protein: CSATTSGEQYF
CDR3 DNA: TGCAGTGCAACTACCTCGGGCGAGCAGTACTTC

clone size: .
D gene: .
J gene: TRBJ2-7
V gene: TRBV18
CDR3 protein: CASSPSGGYSYEQYF
CDR3 DNA: TGTGCCAGCTCACCATCAGGAGGGTACTCCTACGAGCAGTACTTC

clone size: .
D gene: .
J gene: TRBJ1-2
V gene: TRBV14
CDR3 protein: CASSQVSRLGYTF
CDR3 DNA: TGTGCCAGCAGCCAAGTATCCCGACTAGGATACACCTTC

clone size: .
D gene: TRBD1
J gene: TRBJ1-1
V gene: TRBV5-5
CDR3 protein: CASSWGTGDTEAFF
CDR3 DNA: TGTGCCAGCAGCTGGGGGACAGGGGACACTGAAGCTTTCTTT

clone size: .
D gene: .
J gene: TRBJ2-2
V gene: TRBV9
CDR3 protein: CASSVQADRYTGELFF
CDR3 DNA: TGTGCCAGCAGCGTGCAGGCCGACAGGTACACCGGGGAGCTGTTTTTT

clone size: .
D gene: TRBD1
J gene: TRBJ2-7
V gene: TRBV19
CDR3 protein: CASSFSTGASYEQYF
CDR3 DNA: TGTGCCAGTAGTTTTTCGACAGGGGCGAGCTACGAGCAGTACTTC

clone size: few
D gene: TRBD2
J gene: TRBJ2-7
V gene: TRBV6-1
CDR3 protein: CASSERSGGLGYEQYF
CDR3 DNA: TGTGCCAGCAGTGAGCGAAGCGGGGGGCTAGGCTACGAGCAGTACTTC

clone size: .
D gene: TRBD2
J gene: TRBJ2-2
V gene: TRBV7-3
CDR3 protein: CASSRGTSGDTGELFF
CDR3 DNA: TGTGCCAGCAGCCGCGGGACTAGCGGAGACACCGGGGAGCTGTTTTTT

clone size: few
D gene: .
J gene: TRBJ2-1
V gene: TRBV9
CDR3 protein: CASSVDGRRSRFF
CDR3 DNA: TGTGCCAGCAGCGTTGACGGGAGAAGGAGCCGGTTCTTC

clone size: few
D gene: TRBD1
J gene: TRBJ1-1
V gene: TRBV5-1
CDR3 protein: CASSFRGLAEAFF
CDR3 DNA: TGCGCCAGCAGCTTCAGGGGGCTCGCTGAAGCTTTCTTT

clone size: .
D gene: TRBD1
J gene: TRBJ1-5
V gene: TRBV5-6
CDR3 protein: CASSFGTGGQPQHF
CDR3 DNA: TGTGCCAGCAGCTTCGGGACAGGGGGCCAGCCCCAGCATTTT

clone size: .
D gene: TRBD1
J gene: TRBJ1-5
V gene: TRBV10-3
CDR3 protein: CAIAPTGDQPQHF
CDR3 DNA: TGTGCCATCGCCCCGACAGGGGATCAGCCCCAGCATTTT

clone size: medium-sized
D gene: TRBD1
J gene: TRBJ1-1
V gene: TRBV7-2
CDR3 protein: CASSTRTGNTEAFF
CDR3 DNA: TGTGCCAGCAGCACCCGGACAGGGAACACTGAAGCTTTCTTT

clone size: .
D gene: TRBD1
J gene: TRBJ1-5
V gene: TRBV28
CDR3 protein: CASIAGDRGLRSNQPQHF
CDR3 DNA: TGTGCCAGCATTGCTGGGGACAGGGGGCTAAGGAGCAATCAGCCCCAGCATTTT

clone size: once
D gene: .
J gene: TRBJ2-2
V gene: TRBV19
CDR3 protein: CASSQSGELFF
CDR3 DNA: TGTGCCAGTAGTCAGTCCGGGGAGCTGTTTTTT

clone size: .
D gene: .
J gene: TRBJ1-1
V gene: TRBV4-3
CDR3 protein: CASSQDRQARAWTEAFF
CDR3 DNA: TGCGCCAGCAGCCAAGACAGACAGGCTAGAGCGTGGACTGAAGCTTTCTTT

clone size: .
D gene: .
J gene: TRBJ2-1
V gene: TRBV5-6
CDR3 protein: CASSFTGYNEQFF
CDR3 DNA: TGTGCCAGCAGCTTTACAGGGTACAATGAGCAGTTCTTC

clone size: .
D gene: TRBD1
J gene: TRBJ2-1
V gene: TRBV15
CDR3 protein: CATSRGTGDNEQFF
CDR3 DNA: TGTGCCACCAGCAGGGGTACAGGGGACAATGAGCAGTTCTTC

clone size: few
D gene: TRBD1
J gene: TRBJ2-7
V gene: TRBV10-3
CDR3 protein: CAISESGGQGYEQYF
CDR3 DNA: TGTGCCATCAGTGAGTCTGGTGGACAGGGATACGAGCAGTACTTC